This T cell receptor beta chain comes out of a study of human T cells and chemical hapten exposure. About the research overall: Patch tests containing 0.01% DPC, applied to the upper back, were read at 6 days.

TCRdb passed the RACE reads through MiXCR, listing each CDR3 protein once. The sample records about 77,000 distinct CDR3 sequences, approximately 15% being singletons. This clonotype turned up a few times. Described time point: pre-sensitization, week 0. Described treatment: therapeutic diphenylcyclopropenone sensitization with weekly scalp DPC. Sample donors consisted of patients with alopecia, aged 18 to 70 years, who were suitable for DPC. The TCR comes from a woman in her forties or fifties with alopecia areata. Some clones in this sample may be carry-over from other donors' samples. This specimen consisted of whole blood, obtained in connection with sensitization to the hapten diphenylcyclopropenone (DPC).

CDR3 in amino acids: CASKPDSLGQPQHF. The CDR3 nucleotides are TGTGCCAGCAAACCGGACAGCCTAGGTCAGCCCCAGCATTTT. V and J are TRBV2 and TRBJ1-5; perhaps TRBD1 as D (6 bases). The germline CDR1 and CDR2 sequences are SNHLY and FYNNEI. V lost 7 bases and J lost 6, with 16 bases in between. The CDR3 length is 14 residues.